One and the same sample provided the 27 T cell receptor beta chains below, sequenced in a study of shared clonotypes between healthy human individuals. CD45RO-negative CD8 cells positively selected for CCR7 made up the naive population, which excluded terminally differentiated effector memory CD45RA+ cells. Clones were read by immunoSEQ multiplex PCR, and TCRdb kept only the in-frame ones, dropping some. The repertoire includes about 2.1 million clones, roughly 93% of them detected once, and approximately 1.6% sits in the top ten. Sequencing was performed on naive CD8+ T cells from PBMCs. Receptor source: a young man in good health. Some clones in this sample may be carry-over from other donors' samples.

V gene TRBV4-3 combines with J gene TRBJ1-5; D ambiguous. CDR3 length equals 14 residues. V gave up 0 bases and J gave up 7 bases, with 10 bases separating them. Germline V gives CDR1 LGHNA, CDR2 YSLEER. The CDR3 loop reads CASSQEGWGQPQHF. The CDR3 DNA sequence: TGCGCCAGCAGCCAAGAAGGTTGGGGACAGCCCCAGCATTTT.

The chain links TRBV28 to TRBJ1-1; D call uncertain. The V gene's germline CDR1 is MDHEN and CDR2 SYDVKM. The length of the CDR3 is 15 residues. Trimming removed 8 bases at V and 3 bases at J, with 19 bases between. CDR3 in amino acids: CASLPLFQDHTEAFF. CDR3 coding DNA: TGTGCCAGCTTGCCCCTCTTCCAGGACCACACTGAAGCTTTCTTT.

The V gene is TRBV5-6, the J gene TRBJ2-3; 14 bases match TRBD2. The CDR3 consists of 18 residues. Per the germline V gene, CDR1 is SGHDT and CDR2 is YYEEEE. V was pared by 3 bases and J by 0 bases, with 6 bases of the junction left unmatched. In DNA, the CDR3 is TGTGCCAGCAGCTGGTGGCGGACTAGCGGGAGGAGCACAGATACGCAGTATTTT. This encodes CASSWWRTSGRSTDTQYF.

This chain connects TRBV6-5 to TRBJ2-7; D not certain. Per germline, CDR1 MNHEY and CDR2 SVGAGI. Trimming pared 0 bases from V and 3 bases from J, leaving 9 bases between. There are 14 residues in the CDR3. The CDR3 DNA sequence: TGTGCCAGCAGTTACTCGCACAGTCTCTACGAGCAGTACTTC. Amino acids: CASSYSHSLYEQYF.

J is TRBJ2-1 and V is TRBV27; D is ambiguous. V shed 2 bases and J shed 3 bases, with 8 bases lying between them. Germline values: CDR1 MNHEY, CDR2 SMNVEV (reference sequence). This CDR3 has 14 amino acids. The CDR3 loop reads CASSLIKGYNEQFF. The CDR3 DNA is TGTGCCAGCAGTTTAATCAAGGGCTACAATGAGCAGTTCTTC.

The V and J genes are TRBV7-6 and TRBJ1-1; possible D gene TRBD1, 6 bases. CDR3 length equals 12 residues. V gave up 3 bases and J gave up 7 bases, with 9 bases separating them. Germline V lookup: CDR1 SGHVS, CDR2 FNYEAQ. In DNA, the CDR3 is TGTGCCAGCAGCTTTACAGGGATTGAAGCTTTCTTT. Translated, it gives CASSFTGIEAFF. Complete variable domain (other parts from reference TRBV7-6 and TRBJ1-1): GAGVSQSPRYKVTKRGQDVALRCDPISGHVSLYWYRQALGQGPEFLTYFNYEAQQDKSGLPNDRFSAERPEGSISTLTIQRTEQRDSAMYRCASSFTGIEAFFGQGTRLTVV.

As concerns this clone: The same CDR3 is also encoded by other DNA sequences in this sample. V and J are TRBV4-2 and TRBJ2-7; 9 bases are a match to TRBD2. CDR1 is LGHNA, CDR2 YNFKEQ, per germline. The CDR3 sequence is 16 residues long. V shed 1 base and J 5 bases; nucleotides not matched to a gene: 9. CDR3 in amino acids: CASSQGPGLAIHEQYF. CDR3 in DNA: TGTGCCAGCAGCCAAGGACCGGGACTAGCAATACACGAGCAGTACTTC.

In the case of this clone: Other DNA sequences in the sample encode the same CDR3. The chain recombines TRBV28 with TRBJ2-3; 7 bases fit TRBD1. Per the germline V gene, CDR1 is MDHEN and CDR2 is SYDVKM. J was trimmed by 2 bases and V by 0 bases; bases with no gene match: 2. The CDR3 is made up of 15 amino acids. DNA for the CDR3: TGTGCCAGCAGTTTATGGGGACAGAACACAGATACGCAGTATTTT. Amino acid sequence: CASSLWGQNTDTQYF.

This clone is a singleton in its sample. J is TRBJ2-3 and V is TRBV11-3; TRBD1 agrees at 10 bases. This CDR3 is built from 16 residues. The germline V gene has CDR1 SGHNT and CDR2 YENEEA. V dropped 5 bases and J dropped 4; count of bases not matched to a gene: 9. The CDR3 is CASSQRQGALADTQYF. CDR3 bases: TGTGCCAGCAGCCAGAGACAGGGGGCGCTGGCAGATACGCAGTATTTT. The variable domain in full, with the rest retrieved from reference TRBV11-3 and TRBJ2-3, is EAGVVQSPRYKIIEKKQPVAFWCNPISGHNTLYWYLQNLGQGPELLIRYENEEAVDDSQLPKDRFSAERLKGVDSTLKIQPAELGDSAVYLCASSQRQGALADTQYFGPGTRLTVL.

In its sample, this clone was seen once. The rearrangement links TRBV19 to TRBJ1-1, with 7 nucleotides matching TRBD1. CDR1 is LNHDA and CDR2 is SQIVND in the germline V gene (reference sequence). CDR3 length: 16 amino acids. V lost 4 bases to trimming and J lost 6 bases; unmatched junction nucleotides: 14. The CDR3 loop reads CASSTTYEGALPEAFF. The CDR3 DNA is TGTGCCAGTAGTACGACTTATGAGGGGGCCCTCCCTGAAGCTTTCTTT. Combining the CDR3 with reference TRBV19 and TRBJ1-1 gives the whole variable domain DGGITQSPKYLFRKEGQNVTLSCEQNLNHDAMYWYRQDPGQGLRLIYYSQIVNDFQKGDIAEGYSVSREKKESFPLTVTSAQKNPTAFYLCASSTTYEGALPEAFFGQGTRLTVV.

A remark on this clone: The junction shows a germline mismatch at one end, possibly a read error. V gene TRBV10-3 combines with J gene TRBJ2-1, with D possibly TRBD2 on 5 matching bases. The germline CDR1 and CDR2 sequences are ENHRY and SYGVKD. The CDR3 covers 14 residues. CDR3 coding DNA: TGTGCCATCAGTGAGTCGAACGACTACTATGAGCAGTTCTTC. Residues: CAISESNDYYEQFF.

This chain uses TRBV7-3 with TRBJ2-5; 10 nucleotides line up with TRBD2. CDR1 and CDR2 from the germline V gene are SGHTA and FQGTGA. The CDR3 is 15 amino acids. After removal of 2 bases from V and 2 bases from J, the junction contained 2 bases not matched to a gene. This CDR3 is CASSLLAGVQETQYF. In DNA, the CDR3 is TGTGCCAGCAGCTTACTAGCGGGAGTTCAAGAGACCCAGTACTTC.

The rearrangement joins TRBV6-5 to TRBJ2-7; 11 bases are shared with TRBD2. The germline CDR1 and CDR2 sequences are MNHEY and SVGAGI. V lost 6 bases and J lost 2; bases outside the gene matches: 3. CDR3 length equals 14 residues. The chain's CDR3 is CASSLTSGTYEQYF. The CDR3 nucleotides are TGTGCCAGCAGCCTGACTAGCGGGACCTACGAGCAGTACTTC.

The V gene is TRBV19, the J gene TRBJ1-2; D is possibly TRBD1 (5 bases). V was shortened by 2 bases and J by 5 bases, with 12 bases between the two germline ends. The germline gives CDR1 LNHDA, CDR2 SQIVND (reference sequence). The length of the CDR3 is 14 residues. The CDR3 DNA sequence: TGTGCCAGTAGTATACGAGACAGCCAGTATGGCTACACCTTC. Translating gives CASSIRDSQYGYTF. Supplemented by reference TRBV19 and TRBJ1-2, the full variable domain reads DGGITQSPKYLFRKEGQNVTLSCEQNLNHDAMYWYRQDPGQGLRLIYYSQIVNDFQKGDIAEGYSVSREKKESFPLTVTSAQKNPTAFYLCASSIRDSQYGYTFGSGTRLTVV.

J is TRBJ2-2 and V is TRBV5-4; a weak D match, TRBD1 (6 bases). V lost 5 bases, J lost 4 bases, and 15 bases lay in between. The CDR3 extends over 15 amino acids. Germline-derived CDR1 and CDR2 are SGHNT and YYREEE (reference sequence). CDR3: CASRPTGFGTGELFF. The CDR3 DNA reads TGTGCCAGCAGGCCTACAGGGTTCGGCACCGGGGAGCTGTTTTTT.

The chain is built from TRBV6-1 and TRBJ1-2; D gene uncertain. This CDR3 region has 14 residues. Trimming removed 2 bases from V and 2 bases from J, with 9 bases in between. Germline-derived CDR1 and CDR2 are MNHNS and SASEGT. The DNA of the CDR3 is TGTGCCAGCAGTGAACCTACAAGGAACTATGGCTACACCTTC. As protein: CASSEPTRNYGYTF.

In its sample, this clone was seen once. This CDR3 reads CASSHGRTDTQYF. The DNA for the CDR3 is TGTGCCAGCAGCCACGGACGGACAGATACGCAGTATTTT. The chain carries TRBV27 and TRBJ2-3; D is undetermined. Trimming cost V 6 bases and J 3 bases, with 10 bases left between them. The CDR3 totals 13 residues. Germline V gene lookup returns CDR1 MNHEY and CDR2 SMNVEV (reference sequence).

This CDR3 is CASSYFAAISGNTIYF. CDR3 bases: TGTGCCAGCAGCTATTTTGCAGCTATCTCTGGAAACACCATATATTTT. The chain employs TRBV9 and TRBJ1-3; D is undetermined. The V end lost 4 bases, the J end lost 0 bases, and 14 bases lay between the germline ends. Germline CDR1 and CDR2: SGDLS and YYNGEE. The CDR3 is 16 residues long.

The chain joins TRBV11-2 to TRBJ2-1; D unclear. Trimming stripped 3 bases from V and 5 bases from J, with 8 bases between. The CDR3 covers 13 residues. The germline V gene has CDR1 SGHAT and CDR2 FQNNGV. The CDR3 DNA follows: TGTGCCAGCAGCTTTTGGGCTGACAATGAGCAGTTCTTC. Protein: CASSFWADNEQFF.

This chain uses TRBV23-1 with TRBJ2-6; D not resolved. TRBV23-1 is reported as an ORF; its role is uncertain. The V and J ends lost 2 bases and 4 bases respectively, with 15 bases between them. CDR3 length: 17 residues. The chain's CDR3 is CASSQHFRGNGANVLTF. As DNA, the CDR3 is TGCGCCAGCAGTCAACACTTTCGTGGGAACGGGGCCAACGTCCTGACTTTC.

CDR3 DNA sequence: TGTGCCAGCACTATACAGGGGGGGCCCGGGGAGCTGTTTTTT. Translating it yields CASTIQGGPGELFF. The rearrangement uses TRBV27 and TRBJ2-2, with D perhaps matching TRBD1 (8 bases). The CDR3 consists of 14 residues. Germline V gene data show CDR1 as MNHEY and CDR2 as SMNVEV (reference sequence). The germline V and J ends were trimmed by 7 bases and 6 bases, with 15 bases remaining between them.

This chain connects TRBV5-1 to TRBJ1-1, with unresolved D. This CDR3 region has 15 residues. CDR1 and CDR2 from the germline V gene are SGHRS and YFSETQ. Trimming left V 4 bases short and J 0 bases short, with 13 bases between. The CDR3 protein is CASSQVFGVNTEAFF. The CDR3 nucleotides are TGCGCCAGCAGCCAGGTTTTCGGGGTGAACACTGAAGCTTTCTTT.

This chain links TRBV10-3 with TRBJ2-1; D remains ambiguous. Germline CDR1 is ENHRY and CDR2 is SYGVKD. Trimming pared 4 bases from V and 0 bases from J, leaving 16 bases between. This CDR3 spans 17 amino acids. The CDR3, as DNA: TGTGCCATCAGTGCTAAGGACGCTTTAAGCTCCTACAATGAGCAGTTCTTC. This sequence encodes CAISAKDALSSYNEQFF.

V usage is TRBV14 and J usage is TRBJ2-3; unclear D gene. Trimming shortened V by 4 bases and J by 6 bases, and 14 bases separated the two germline ends. The CDR3 runs to 14 residues. Germline assignment: CDR1 SGHDN and CDR2 FVKESK. The CDR3 DNA is TGTGCCAGCAGCCCCTTAAATTCCCTGGATACGCAGTATTTT. Protein sequence: CASSPLNSLDTQYF.

This CDR3 is CASSDQTVDTEAFF. CDR3 nucleotides: TGTGCCAGCAGCGATCAGACAGTGGACACTGAAGCTTTCTTT. The rearrangement links TRBV6-6 to TRBJ1-1; TRBD1 might be the D (5 bases). V lost 6 bases and J lost 3, with 14 bases in between. CDR1 and CDR2 from the germline V gene are MNHNY and SVGAGI (reference sequence). The CDR3 has 14 residues.

This clone appeared a single time. Other DNA sequences within the sample encode an identical CDR3. In nucleotides, the CDR3 is TGTGCCAGCAGCTTAGGAGGGCGGGCTGAAGCTTTCTTT. Protein: CASSLGGRAEAFF. The chain couples TRBV7-9 to TRBJ1-1; D remains ambiguous. Trimming stripped 1 base from V and 6 bases from J, with 9 bases between. Germline assignment: CDR1 SEHNR and CDR2 FQNEAQ (reference sequence). CDR3 length equals 13 residues.

The genes are TRBV28 and TRBJ1-4; D not resolved. CDR3 length equals 17 residues. In germline, CDR1 is MDHEN, CDR2 SYDVKM. V shed 4 bases and J shed 4 bases, with 19 bases lying between them. The CDR3 bases are TGTGCCAGCAGTTCCGAGCCAACCACATTCTATAATGAAAAACTGTTTTTT. Translated, it gives CASSSEPTTFYNEKLFF.